The entry below gives a single T cell receptor beta chain sequence along with its context. The antigen remains undetermined. The sample is drawn from a study of CD8 T cells in ankylosing spondylitis. Each CDR3 protein gets one entry after TCRdb re-called the 5' RACE reads with MiXCR. In the table there are hundreds of thousands of distinct CDR3 sequences, 12% of which are singletons. Study outcomes and limitations: A TCR beta motif made of fewer than ten highly homologous variants seemed typical of ankylosing spondylitis blood.

Germline CDR1 and CDR2: SGHRS and YFSETQ. The V gene lost 4 bases and the J gene lost 4 bases, with 15 bases spanning the gap. The CDR3 contains 15 residues. This chain uses TRBV5-1 with TRBJ2-1; tentatively, D is TRBD2 (5 bases). The sample consisted of blood, either unsorted or a sorted T cell fraction (not recorded which). The sequence was obtained from a male donor with ankylosing spondylitis. The CDR3 nucleotides are TGCGCCAGCAGCCCGGGGTTAGCGCCTTACAATGAGCAGTTCTTC. The encoded protein is CASSPGLAPYNEQFF.